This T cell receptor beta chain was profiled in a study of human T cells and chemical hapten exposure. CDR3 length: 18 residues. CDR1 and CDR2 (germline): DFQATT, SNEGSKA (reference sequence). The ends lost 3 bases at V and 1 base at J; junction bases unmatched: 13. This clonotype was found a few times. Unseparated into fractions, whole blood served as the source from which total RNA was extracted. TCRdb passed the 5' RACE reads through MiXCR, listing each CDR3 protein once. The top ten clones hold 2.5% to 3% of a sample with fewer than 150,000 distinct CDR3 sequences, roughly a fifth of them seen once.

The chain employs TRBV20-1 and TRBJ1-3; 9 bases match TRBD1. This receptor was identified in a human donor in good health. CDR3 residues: CSASDRGGGISSGNTIYF. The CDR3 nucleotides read TGCAGTGCTAGTGACAGGGGGGGAGGGATATCGTCTGGAAACACCATATATTTT.